The present entry profiles one T cell receptor (beta chain) with its context. The source of the sample is a study of CD8 T cells in Susac syndrome. When the RNA was reverse transcribed, random hexamers were used with an input of about 0.45 to 1 ug. TCR beta CDR3 was amplified by immunoSEQ multiplex PCR. This amplification extended across 54 Vbeta and 13 Jbeta segments. A single record per CDR3 protein comes from TCRdb applying MiXCR to the immunoSEQ multiplex PCR reads. This table has 250,000 or so distinct CDR3 sequences, around 95% appearing once. CDR1 and CDR2 from the germline V gene are MGHRA and YSYEKL. The V gene lost 0 bases and the J gene lost 11 bases, with 11 bases spanning the gap. The CDR3 totals 13 residues. Sequencing targeted TCR beta in T cells from blood (CD8+ and CD4+). Treatment-naive patients with stable or active relapsing-remitting disease were the multiple sclerosis controls. TEMRA cells were enriched by FACS, while CD8+ and CD4+ T cells were obtained through a negative isolation that was performed magnetically.

The source material was CD4+ T cells from PBMCs. The rearrangement joins TRBV4-1 to TRBJ2-1, with a weak D call TRBD2 (6 bases). This receptor was obtained from a human donor with multiple sclerosis. The CDR3 DNA reads TGCGCCAGCAGCCAAGATATGGGGGGACAGCAGTTCTTC. Its protein is CASSQDMGGQQFF.